This TCR beta chain was recorded in a study of blood T cell repertoires in COVID-19. Study context: The United States, Italy and Spain supplied acute and convalescent COVID-19 samples.

TCRdb keeps only in-frame clones here, not all; method: immunoSEQ multiplex PCR. The data contain over 65,000 clones, approximately 90% of them singletons. With V trimmed by 2 bases and J by 5 bases, 3 bases remained unmatched. Germline assignment: CDR1 MDHEN and CDR2 SYDVKM. The CDR3 spans 14 residues. Sequencing was carried out using peripheral blood. This chain joins TRBV28 and TRBJ2-1, with 7 bases fitting TRBD2. The sequence derives from a woman of 80 years or more with acute or convalescent COVID-19. As DNA, the CDR3 is TGTGCCAGCAGTTTACTAGCGGTAAACAATGAGCAGTTCTTC. It translates to CASSLLAVNNEQFF.